The rows below give T cell receptor beta chains drawn from one sample of a study of blood T cell repertoires in COVID-19. Profiling relied on immunoSEQ multiplex PCR, and the TCRdb table lists in-frame clones only, not all of them. This table has about 170,000 clones, more than 70% appearing once. The sequencing input was peripheral blood. The source is a middle-aged man who had recovered from COVID-19. Both conserved end residues are part of each CDR3. Each record gives: clone size, V gene, D gene, J gene, CDR3 DNA, CDR3 protein. A D gene is named only where the DNA matches it firmly. Some rows mark clone size as missing; the rest say once, few, many or name a class of expanded clone.

>NA|TRBV28|NA|TRBJ2-2
TGTGCCAGCAGTCGTTACAGGGGGGGGTACACCGGGGAGCTGTTTTTT
CASSRYRGGYTGELFF
>once|TRBV19|NA|TRBJ1-1
TGTGCCAGTAGTATAATGGAGGACCCTGAAGCTTTCTTT
CASSIMEDPEAFF
>NA|TRBV2|TRBD2|TRBJ2-4
TGTGCCAGCAGACTAGCGGGAGTTCCCGAAAACATTCAGTACTTC
CASRLAGVPENIQYF
>NA|TRBV24-1|TRBD1|TRBJ2-7
TGTGCCACCAGTGATTCTGGCGGGATGGGACAGGGGAAAGGGGACGAGCAGTACTTC
CATSDSGGMGQGKGDEQYF
>NA|TRBV10-3|TRBD2|TRBJ2-2
TGTGCCATCACGTCCGGGGGGGTAAACACCGGGGAGCTGTTTTTT
CAITSGGVNTGELFF
>NA|TRBV5-5|TRBD2|TRBJ2-5
TGTGCCAGCAGCTTGGGACTAGCGGGGGGCTTTGAAGAGACCCAGTACTTC
CASSLGLAGGFEETQYF
>NA|TRBV6-2/TRBV6-3|NA|TRBJ1-1
TGTGCCAGCAGTTACTTCAGGACAGCTGAAGCTTTCTTT
CASSYFRTAEAFF
>NA|TRBV28|NA|TRBJ1-6
TGTGCCAGCAGTCGGACACTAAGCTCCTATAATTCACCCCTCCACTTT
CASSRTLSSYNSPLHF
>NA|TRBV6-4|TRBD1|TRBJ1-1
TGTGCCAGCAGTGAGTCAGGGGGCACTGAAGCTTTCTTT
CASSESGGTEAFF
>NA|TRBV7-2|TRBD2|TRBJ2-3
TGTGCCAGCAGCCCCGGACTAGCGGGACCCACAGATACGCAGTATTTT
CASSPGLAGPTDTQYF
>NA|TRBV7-2|NA|TRBJ2-3
TGTGCCAGCAGCGGTGGGGGCGGGGATACGCAGTATTTT
CASSGGGGDTQYF
>NA|TRBV2|NA|TRBJ2-7
TGTGCCAGCAGTGCGGACTTGATCTACGAGCAGTACTTC
CASSADLIYEQYF
>NA|TRBV2|NA|TRBJ2-1
TGTGCCAGCAGTGATAGCGCCTACAATGAGCAGTTCTTC
CASSDSAYNEQFF
>once|TRBV7-2|TRBD2|TRBJ2-1
TGTGCCAGCAGCTGGGAGCGGGAGAGGTACAATGAGCAGTTCTTC
CASSWERERYNEQFF
>NA|TRBV11-2|TRBD2|TRBJ2-7
TGTGCCAGCGGGTATAGCGGGAGGGCCACCGACGAGCAGTACTTC
CASGYSGRATDEQYF
>NA|TRBV5-4|TRBD2|TRBJ2-3
TGTGCCAGCAGCTTGGCAGCGGGGTTCACAGATACGCAGTATTTT
CASSLAAGFTDTQYF
>NA|TRBV19|TRBD1|TRBJ1-1
TGTGCCAGTAGTAAGCGGGCCGGGAAGGGGGCAGGCACTGAAGCTTTCTTT
CASSKRAGKGAGTEAFF
>NA|TRBV12-5|NA|TRBJ1-5
TGTGCTAGTGGTTCGGCCCCGACGGGGCCCCAGCATTTT
CASGSAPTGPQHF
>NA|TRBV19|TRBD2|TRBJ2-1
TGTGCCAGTAGGAGCGGGAGTAGCAATGAGCAGTTCTTC
CASRSGSSNEQFF
>NA|TRBV19|TRBD2|TRBJ2-1
TGTGCCAGTAGTATAGGACTAGCGGGAGGTGAGCAGTTCTTC
CASSIGLAGGEQFF
>NA|TRBV6-5|NA|TRBJ1-3
TGTGCCAGCAGTTACTCCCTACAGGGTGGAAACACCATATATTTT
CASSYSLQGGNTIYF
>NA|TRBV5-8|NA|TRBJ2-3
TGTGCCAGCAGCTTGGGACGGGTGAGGAGTGGAGATACGCAGTATTTT
CASSLGRVRSGDTQYF
>few|TRBV4-1|NA|TRBJ1-5
TGCGCCAGCAGCCACGTGGGGCGGGCGGGGAAGGGAAATCAGCCCCAGCATTTT
CASSHVGRAGKGNQPQHF
>NA|TRBV7-9|TRBD2|TRBJ2-3
TGTGCCAGCAGCTTAGGCGGGGCTAGCGGATTACGCGGTGCGCAGTATTTT
CASSLGGASGLRGAQYF
>once|TRBV7-3|TRBD1|TRBJ2-5
TGTGCCAGCAGCTGGGGACAGCAAGAGACCCAGTACTTC
CASSWGQQETQYF
>NA|TRBV6-1|NA|TRBJ1-3
TGTGCCAGCAGTGAAAGTAGAGGGCCGGGAAACACCATATATTTT
CASSESRGPGNTIYF
>NA|TRBV7-8|TRBD2|TRBJ2-7
TGTGCCAGCAGCTTAGCTCTGGGGGAGGGCCGCGAGCAGTACTTC
CASSLALGEGREQYF
>NA|TRBV27|NA|TRBJ2-2
TGTGCCAGCAGTCCCACGTTAATGAGGACCGGGGAGCTGTTTTTT
CASSPTLMRTGELFF
>NA|TRBV30|NA|TRBJ2-4
TGTGCCTGGACACTAGGGAGTGGGATTCAGTACTTC
CAWTLGSGIQYF
>NA|TRBV5-1|NA|TRBJ1-6
TGCGCCAGCAGCTTGGATCTAGGACAGATAAGTTCACCCCTCCACTTT
CASSLDLGQISSPLHF
>NA|TRBV6-4|NA|TRBJ1-1
TGTGCCAGCAGTGACGAGGAGGGGACTGAAGCTTTCTTT
CASSDEEGTEAFF
>NA|TRBV7-2|TRBD1|TRBJ1-1
TGTGCCAGCAGCCCGAGGGACAGCCCTAACAGTGAAGCTTTCTTT
CASSPRDSPNSEAFF
>NA|TRBV7-9|TRBD2|TRBJ2-7
TGTGCCAGCAGCTTAGTCTGGGGACTAGCGGAAACCTACGAGCAGTACTTC
CASSLVWGLAETYEQYF
>NA|TRBV6-1|NA|TRBJ1-1
TGTGCCAGCAGTGAACGGGGGGGGCAGGGTAAGACTGAAGCTTTCTTT
CASSERGGQGKTEAFF
>once|TRBV9|TRBD1|TRBJ2-1
TGTGCCAGCAGCCTCGGACAGGGGTTCGACAATGAGCAGTTCTTC
CASSLGQGFDNEQFF
>NA|TRBV5-5|TRBD1|TRBJ1-5
TGTGCCAGCAGCTTGGGGCAGGGGGCCACTAGCAATCAGCCCCAGCATTTT
CASSLGQGATSNQPQHF
>NA|TRBV5-5|TRBD1|TRBJ2-7
TGTGCCAGCAGCTCCCAGACAGGGGCTTCCTACGAGCAGTACTTC
CASSSQTGASYEQYF
>NA|TRBV5-1|TRBD1|TRBJ1-1
TGCGCCAGCAGCGTGACAGGGGGCACGACTGAAGCTTTCTTT
CASSVTGGTTEAFF
>NA|TRBV4-3|TRBD1|TRBJ2-7
TGCGCCAGCAGCCCAGGACAGGACTACGAGCAGTACTTC
CASSPGQDYEQYF
>NA|TRBV7-2|TRBD1|TRBJ2-7
TGTGCCAGCAGCTTAGGAAGGCAGGGGGCCTACGAGCAGTACTTC
CASSLGRQGAYEQYF
>NA|TRBV7-2|TRBD2|TRBJ2-5
TGTGCCAGCAGCCTCGGGACTAGCGGGAGCCAAGAGACCCAGTACTTC
CASSLGTSGSQETQYF
>NA|TRBV5-1|NA|TRBJ2-7
TGCGCCAGCAGCTTGGCCGGGCGGGGTAGCTCCTACGAGCAGTACTTC
CASSLAGRGSSYEQYF
>NA|TRBV4-1|TRBD2|TRBJ2-1
TGCGCCAGCAGCCAAGACCTTGGGGGGGGACCCTACAATGAGCAGTTCTTC
CASSQDLGGGPYNEQFF
>NA|TRBV19|NA|TRBJ2-2
TGTGCCAGTAGTATAGTTCTCCTGGAGGGCCGATACACCGGGGAGCTGTTTTTT
CASSIVLLEGRYTGELFF
>NA|TRBV21-1|NA|TRBJ2-5
TGTGCCAGCAGCAGAACAGGGTCCCCCCCGCAACGGGCCGCGCAAGAGACCCAGTACTTC
CASSRTGSPPQRAAQETQYF
>NA|TRBV28|NA|TRBJ1-2
TGTGCCAGCAGTGACAGACTTCGGAACTATGGCTACACCTTC
CASSDRLRNYGYTF
>NA|TRBV3-1/TRBV3-2|NA|TRBJ2-1
TGTGCCAGCACTGCACTAATTTCGAATGAGCAGTTCTTC
CASTALISNEQFF
>once|TRBV5-1|TRBD1|TRBJ1-4
TGCGCCAGCAGCTTGAGAGGGACAGGGGGTGAAAAACTGTTTTTT
CASSLRGTGGEKLFF
>NA|TRBV5-1|NA|TRBJ2-7
TGCGCCAGCAGCTTGGTACAGGGTCGCGACGAGCAGTACTTC
CASSLVQGRDEQYF
>NA|TRBV28|NA|TRBJ1-1
TGTGCCAGCAGTTTATTGGCAGGGCTAATGAACACTGAAGCTTTCTTT
CASSLLAGLMNTEAFF
>NA|TRBV24-1|TRBD1|TRBJ2-2
TGTGCCACCAGTGATCTGGGACAGGGCGTCAGCGGGGAGCTGTTTTTT
CATSDLGQGVSGELFF
>NA|TRBV9|TRBD1|TRBJ1-1
TGTGCCAGCAGCGCTGGGACAGGGGCGACCTACACTGAAGCTTTCTTT
CASSAGTGATYTEAFF
>NA|TRBV7-2|NA|TRBJ2-7
TGTGCCAGCAGCCACCAGGGCGCCCACGAGCAGTACTTC
CASSHQGAHEQYF
>NA|TRBV25-1|NA|TRBJ1-5
TGTGCCAGCAGTGATGGAGGGAGGGCCCAGCATTTT
CASSDGGRAQHF
>NA|TRBV18|TRBD1|TRBJ1-1
TGTGCCAGCGCGAACAGGGGCGACACTGAAGCTTTCTTT
CASANRGDTEAFF
>NA|TRBV4-1|NA|TRBJ1-6
TGCGCCAGCAGCCAAGATTATGGCAGAATCTCCTATAATTCACCCCTCCACTTT
CASSQDYGRISYNSPLHF
>NA|TRBV3-1/TRBV3-2|NA|TRBJ1-4
TGTGCCAGCAGCCAAGTATTAAATGAAAAACTGTTTTTT
CASSQVLNEKLFF